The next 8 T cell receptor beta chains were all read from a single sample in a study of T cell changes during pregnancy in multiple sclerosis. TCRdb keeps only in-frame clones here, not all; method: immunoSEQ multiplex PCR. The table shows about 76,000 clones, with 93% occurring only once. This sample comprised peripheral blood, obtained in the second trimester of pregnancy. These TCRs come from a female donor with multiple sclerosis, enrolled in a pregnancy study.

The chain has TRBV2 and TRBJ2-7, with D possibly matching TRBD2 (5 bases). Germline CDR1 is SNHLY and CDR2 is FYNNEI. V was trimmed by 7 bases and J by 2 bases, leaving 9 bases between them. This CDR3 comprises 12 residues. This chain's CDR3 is CASNLGTYEQYF. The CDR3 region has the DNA TGTGCCAGCAATCTCGGGACCTACGAGCAGTACTTC.

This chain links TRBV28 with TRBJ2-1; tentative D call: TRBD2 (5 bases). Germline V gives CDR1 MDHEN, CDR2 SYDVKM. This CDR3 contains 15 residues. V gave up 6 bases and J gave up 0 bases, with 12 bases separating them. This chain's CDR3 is CASRSGASSYNEQFF. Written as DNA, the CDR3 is TGTGCCAGCAGAAGCGGCGCGAGCTCCTACAATGAGCAGTTCTTC.

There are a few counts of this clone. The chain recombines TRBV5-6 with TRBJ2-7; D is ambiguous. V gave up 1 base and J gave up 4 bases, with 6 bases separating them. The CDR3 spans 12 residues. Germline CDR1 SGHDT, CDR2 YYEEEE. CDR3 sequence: CASSLSSYEQYF. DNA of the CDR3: TGTGCCAGCAGCTTGTCCAGTTACGAGCAGTACTTC.

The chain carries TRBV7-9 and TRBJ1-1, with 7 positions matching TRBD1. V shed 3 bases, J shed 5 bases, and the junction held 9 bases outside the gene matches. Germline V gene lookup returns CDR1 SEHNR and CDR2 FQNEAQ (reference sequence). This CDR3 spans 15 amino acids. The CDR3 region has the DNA TGTGCCAGCAGCTTCGCAGGGGGGCGGGGAACTGAAGCTTTCTTT. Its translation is CASSFAGGRGTEAFF.

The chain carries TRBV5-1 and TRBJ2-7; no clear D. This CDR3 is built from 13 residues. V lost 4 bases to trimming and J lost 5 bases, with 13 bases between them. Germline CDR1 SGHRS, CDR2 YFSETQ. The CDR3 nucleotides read TGCGCCAGCAGCGCCCGTCGTCAGGACGAGCAGTACTTC. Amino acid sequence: CASSARRQDEQYF.

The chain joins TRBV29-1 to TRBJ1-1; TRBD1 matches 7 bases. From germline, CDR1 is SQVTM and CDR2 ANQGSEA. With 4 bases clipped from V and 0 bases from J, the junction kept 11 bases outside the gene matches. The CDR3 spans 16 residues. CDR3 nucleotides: TGCAGCGTTGTAAGCAGCAGGGGGGTGATGAACACTGAAGCTTTCTTT. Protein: CSVVSSRGVMNTEAFF. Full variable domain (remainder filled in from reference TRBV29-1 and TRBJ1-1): SAVISQKPSRDICQRGTSLTIQCQVDSQVTMMFWYRQQPGQSLTLIATANQGSEATYESGFVIDKFPISRPNLTFSTLTVSNMSPEDSSIYLCSVVSSRGVMNTEAFFGQGTRLTVV.

The CDR3 DNA follows: TGCGCCAGCAGCCAAAGGGATCGGACAGGGTTGGGGGGCACAGATACGCAGTATTTT. Translated, it gives CASSQRDRTGLGGTDTQYF. The rearrangement joins TRBV4-1 to TRBJ2-3; 8 bases line up with TRBD1. The CDR3 spans 19 residues. CDR1 and CDR2 from the germline V gene are MGHRA and YSYEKL. The V gene end was trimmed by 2 bases and the J gene end by 1 base; junction bases not matched to a gene: 14.

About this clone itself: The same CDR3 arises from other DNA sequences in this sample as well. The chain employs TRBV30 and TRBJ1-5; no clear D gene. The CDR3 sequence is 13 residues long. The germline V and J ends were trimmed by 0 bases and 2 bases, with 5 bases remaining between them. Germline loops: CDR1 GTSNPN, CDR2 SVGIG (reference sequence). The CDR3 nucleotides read TGTGCCTGGAGTGTCCAGGGCAATCAGCCCCAGCATTTT. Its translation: CAWSVQGNQPQHF.